The 4 T cell receptor beta chains given below trace back to one sample, sequenced in a study of cytomegalovirus exposure and HLA in healthy donors. This PCR relied on a set of 60 Vbeta primers and 13 Jbeta primers. Some clones are missing from TCRdb's copy, which holds only in-frame ones; the method was immunoSEQ multiplex PCR. The sample shows 150,000 or so clones, 72% of them seen only once. The sequenced material came from PBMCs. The receptors stem from a human donor in good health.

This chain links TRBV19 with TRBJ2-7, with 7 bases identical to TRBD1. Germline V gene data show CDR1 as LNHDA and CDR2 as SQIVND (reference sequence). Trimming cost V 6 bases and J 2 bases; bases outside gene matches: 7. The CDR3 has 14 residues. CDR3 region: CASSTGTDPYEQYF. The DNA of the CDR3 is TGTGCCAGTAGCACCGGGACAGATCCCTACGAGCAGTACTTC. The whole variable domain, remainder taken from reference TRBV19 and TRBJ2-7, is DGGITQSPKYLFRKEGQNVTLSCEQNLNHDAMYWYRQDPGQGLRLIYYSQIVNDFQKGDIAEGYSVSREKKESFPLTVTSAQKNPTAFYLCASSTGTDPYEQYFGPGTRLTVT.

The table lists this clone with a few counts. The sample contains more than one DNA sequence encoding this CDR3. V usage is TRBV7-9 and J usage is TRBJ2-7; the D gene is possibly TRBD1 (6 bases). CDR3 size: 12 residues. The germline CDR1 and CDR2 sequences are SEHNR and FQNEAQ (reference sequence). The ends were cut back, 4 bases at V and 4 bases at J, with 8 bases in the middle. CDR3 region: CASSSTGYEQYF. Written as DNA, the CDR3 is TGTGCCAGCAGCTCCACAGGGTACGAGCAGTACTTC.

CDR3 protein: CASSEALPRVYLPFF. As DNA, the CDR3 is TGTGCCAGCAGTGAAGCGCTCCCGAGGGTTTACCTGCCGTTCTTC. The rearrangement joins TRBV6-1 to TRBJ2-1; a weak D match, TRBD2 (5 bases). The CDR3 contains 15 residues. Germline V gives CDR1 MNHNS, CDR2 SASEGT. Trimming pared 0 bases from V and 15 bases from J, leaving 21 bases between.

The chain joins TRBV2 to TRBJ1-2; unclear D gene. Germline loops: CDR1 SNHLY, CDR2 FYNNEI. This CDR3 comprises 13 residues. Trimming shortened V by 3 bases and J by 2 bases, and 7 bases separated the two germline ends. The DNA for the CDR3 is TGTGCCAGCAGTGATCCCCCAAACTATGGCTACACCTTC. As protein: CASSDPPNYGYTF.